This entry is about one TCR beta chain. Its specificity is not known. The entry originates in a study of CD8+ T cells in alopecia areata. Whole-study findings and limits: Patients shared TCRs less clearly than mice did, possibly owing to HLA. Scalp lesions, especially in alopecia totalis/universalis, had higher clonality than normal scalp. Besides other cells, scalp samples also yield sequences of resident alphabeta T cells from normal skin.

Sorted populations comprised CD4+ and CD8+ T cells obtained from PBMCs. V gave up 11 bases and J gave up 1 base, with 16 bases separating them. The CDR3 runs 14 residues. Per germline, CDR1 MDHEN and CDR2 SYDVKM. Following extraction, RNA underwent reverse transcription to cDNA, which served as the sequencing template. Some clones are missing from TCRdb's copy, which holds only in-frame ones; the method was immunoSEQ multiplex PCR. The sample includes about 140,000 clones, 55% seen only once; the top ten take about 4.3%. Material for sequencing was CD4+ T cells sorted from blood. This TCR derives from a human donor in good health. The chain employs TRBV28 and TRBJ2-3; D unresolved. The CDR3 sequence: CAPRRRPRTDTQYF. CDR3 in DNA: TGTGCCCCCCGAAGAAGGCCCCGCACAGATACGCAGTATTTT. The full variable domain, completed using reference TRBV28 and TRBJ2-3, is DVKVTQSSRYLVKRTGEKVFLECVQDMDHENMFWYRQDPGLGLRLIYFSYDVKMKEKGDIPEGYSVSREKKERFSLILESASTNQTSMYLCAPRRRPRTDTQYFGPGTRLTVL.